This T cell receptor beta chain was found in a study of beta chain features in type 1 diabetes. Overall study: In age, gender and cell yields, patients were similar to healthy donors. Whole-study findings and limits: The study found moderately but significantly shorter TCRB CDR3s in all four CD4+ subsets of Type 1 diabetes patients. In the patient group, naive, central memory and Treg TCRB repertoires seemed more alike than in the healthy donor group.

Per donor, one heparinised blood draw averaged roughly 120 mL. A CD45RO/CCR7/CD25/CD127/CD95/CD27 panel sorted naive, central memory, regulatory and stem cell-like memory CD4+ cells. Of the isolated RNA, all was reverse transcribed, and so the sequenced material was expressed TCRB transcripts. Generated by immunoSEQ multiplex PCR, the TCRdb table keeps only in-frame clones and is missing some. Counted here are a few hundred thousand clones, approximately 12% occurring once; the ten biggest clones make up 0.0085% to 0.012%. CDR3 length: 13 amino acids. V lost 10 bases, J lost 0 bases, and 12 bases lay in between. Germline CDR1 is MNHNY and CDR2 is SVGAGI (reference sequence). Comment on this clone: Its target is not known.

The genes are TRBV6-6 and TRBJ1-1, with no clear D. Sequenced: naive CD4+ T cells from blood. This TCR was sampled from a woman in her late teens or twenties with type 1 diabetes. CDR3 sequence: CAISLQLNTEAFF. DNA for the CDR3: TGTGCCATCTCGTTACAACTGAACACTGAAGCTTTCTTT.